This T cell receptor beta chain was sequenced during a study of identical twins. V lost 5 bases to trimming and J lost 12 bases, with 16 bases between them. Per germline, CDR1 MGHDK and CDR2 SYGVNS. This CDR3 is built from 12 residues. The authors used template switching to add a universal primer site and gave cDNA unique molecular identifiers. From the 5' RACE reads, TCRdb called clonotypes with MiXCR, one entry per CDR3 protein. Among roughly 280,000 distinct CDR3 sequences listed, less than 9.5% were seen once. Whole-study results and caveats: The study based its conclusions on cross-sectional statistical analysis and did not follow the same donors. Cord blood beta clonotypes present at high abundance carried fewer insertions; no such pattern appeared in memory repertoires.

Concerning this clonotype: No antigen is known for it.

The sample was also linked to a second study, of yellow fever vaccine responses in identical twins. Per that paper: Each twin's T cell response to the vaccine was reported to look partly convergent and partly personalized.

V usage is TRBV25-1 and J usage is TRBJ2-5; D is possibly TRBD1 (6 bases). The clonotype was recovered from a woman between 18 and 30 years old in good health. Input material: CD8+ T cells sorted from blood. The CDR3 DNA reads TGTGCCAGCAGTTTCCGAAGGGGGTCTAAGTACTTC. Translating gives CASSFRRGSKYF.